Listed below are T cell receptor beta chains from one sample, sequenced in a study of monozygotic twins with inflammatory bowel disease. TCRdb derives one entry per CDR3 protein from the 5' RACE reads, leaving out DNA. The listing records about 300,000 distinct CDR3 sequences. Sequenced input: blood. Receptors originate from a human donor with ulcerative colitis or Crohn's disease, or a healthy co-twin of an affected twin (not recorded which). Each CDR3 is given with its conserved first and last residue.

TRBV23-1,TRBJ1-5,CASSLPRSNQPQHF
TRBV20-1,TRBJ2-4,CSARVWSPLAKNIQYF
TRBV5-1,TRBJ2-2,CASRSSTSGNTGELFF
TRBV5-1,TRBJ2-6,CASSKVSHGSGANVLTF
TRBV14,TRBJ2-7,CASSQAAWASYEQYF
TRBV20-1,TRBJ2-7,CSAPIPGQGKNSYEQYF
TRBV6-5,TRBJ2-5,CASSYSRHSETQYF
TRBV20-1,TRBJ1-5,CSARRPWGTSSNQPQHF
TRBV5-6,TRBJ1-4,CASSLADRGATNEKLFF
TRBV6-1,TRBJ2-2,CASRDGNTGELFF
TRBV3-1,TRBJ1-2,CASSQEGGGIANYGYTF
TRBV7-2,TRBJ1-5,CASSLDSRNQPQHF
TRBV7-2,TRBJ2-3,CASSLLSGTDTQYF
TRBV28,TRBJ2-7,CASSSPMGLADYSYEQYF
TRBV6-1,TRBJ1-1,CASRADRGGTEAFF
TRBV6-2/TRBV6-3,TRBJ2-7,CASVRASSYEQYF
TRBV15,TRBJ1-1,CATSRDLTLSEAFF
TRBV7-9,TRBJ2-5,CASSSPNRGETQYF
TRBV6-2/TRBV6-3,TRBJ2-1,CASSSGQDDSNEQFF
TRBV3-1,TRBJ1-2,CASRAGQGYGYTF
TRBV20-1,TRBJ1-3,CSAIRNSGNTIYF
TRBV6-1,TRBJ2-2,CASRRTRGTGELFF
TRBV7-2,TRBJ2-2,CASNPWGGKVTGELFF
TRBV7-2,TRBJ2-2,CASSLESRGLAGELFF
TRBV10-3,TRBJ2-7,CAISESRPGPPQQYF
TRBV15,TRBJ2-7,CATSREGPSLVYEQYF
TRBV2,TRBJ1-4,CASSSGTGAEKLFF
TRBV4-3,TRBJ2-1,CASSRDGGSSYNEQFF
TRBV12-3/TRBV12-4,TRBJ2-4,CASTLRALGNIQYF
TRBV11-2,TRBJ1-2,CASRPSVAANYGYTF
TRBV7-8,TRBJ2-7,CASSLEMRPAGGYEQYF
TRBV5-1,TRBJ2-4,CASSLMSLGVNIQYF
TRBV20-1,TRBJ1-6,CSAFRTGLDNSPLHF
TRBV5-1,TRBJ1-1,CASSLVFNTEAFF
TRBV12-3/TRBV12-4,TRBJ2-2,CASSLYSGAGELFF
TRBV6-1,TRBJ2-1,CASSQGLAGVINEQFF
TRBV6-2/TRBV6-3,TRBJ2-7,CASSTNAYEQYF
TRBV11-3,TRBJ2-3,CASSEGLSSTDTQYF
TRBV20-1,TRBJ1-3,CSARGDGGLSGNTIYF
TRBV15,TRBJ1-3,CATSRKGLLLASGNTIYF
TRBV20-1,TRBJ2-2,CSARDGSSNTGELFF
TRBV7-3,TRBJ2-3,CASSPGTGLEDTQYF
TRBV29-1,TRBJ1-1,CSADRAYTEAFF
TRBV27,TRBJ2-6,CASSPRGSGANVLTF